This TCR beta chain came from a study of blood T cell repertoires in COVID-19. This CDR3 region has 15 residues. Germline V gene sequence: CDR1 SGHRS, CDR2 YFSETQ. V lost 0 bases and J lost 4; bases outside the gene matches: 4. Only in-frame clones appear in the TCRdb table, and some are missing; sequencing was by immunoSEQ multiplex PCR. The sample yields about 200,000 clones, about 88% seen once. Sequencing was performed on peripheral blood. This receptor was taken from a man between 50 and 59 years old with COVID-19, enrolled during active disease. The chain recombines TRBV5-1 with TRBJ2-1; 7 bases are a match to TRBD1. The CDR3 is CASSLAGTAYNEQFF. CDR3 DNA: TGCGCCAGCAGCTTGGCCGGGACAGCATACAATGAGCAGTTCTTC.